Below, 32 T cell receptor beta chains from the same sample are listed, as sequenced in a study of blood T cells in healthy people across ages. The second PCR ran about 6 to 11 cycles with a sample-barcoded 5' primer and J-beta primers. TCRdb called the 5' RACE reads again in MiXCR, with one record for every CDR3 protein. The sample lists some 760,000 distinct CDR3 sequences, roughly 25% occurring once. This same sample was also taken into another study, of T cells of mothers and their children.

The material sequenced was blood. The receptors stem from a boy between 5 and 17 years old in good health.

The sample holds a few counts of this clonotype. V and J are TRBV9 and TRBJ2-1; TRBD2 agrees at 10 bases. The V gene's germline CDR1 is SGDLS and CDR2 YYNGEE. The CDR3 length is 15 residues. The V and J ends lost 2 bases and 5 bases, in that order; junction bases with no gene match: 4. The CDR3 loop reads CASSVSSGGNNEQFF. The CDR3 DNA is TGTGCCAGCAGCGTCTCTAGCGGGGGCAACAATGAGCAGTTCTTC.

On this clonotype itself: Its ends do not fully match the called genes, so a read error is possible. This chain links TRBV7-7 with TRBJ2-5; D gene ambiguous. In germline, CDR1 is SSHAT, CDR2 FNYEAQ (reference sequence). The CDR3 is 14 amino acids. The CDR3 is CASSFIGKQETQYF. The DNA for the CDR3 is TGTGCTAGCAGCTTTATTGGCAAACAAGAGACCCAGTACTTC.

This clonotype was seen only a few times. The rearrangement joins TRBV2 to TRBJ2-1, with a weak D call TRBD2 (5 bases). The V end was cut by 0 bases, the J end by 2 bases, with 11 bases between. The V gene's germline CDR1 is SNHLY and CDR2 FYNNEI. The CDR3 length is 16 residues. The CDR3 is CASSEARGLTYNEQFF. CDR3 DNA sequence: TGTGCCAGCAGTGAAGCGCGAGGGCTTACCTACAATGAGCAGTTCTTC.

The V and J genes are TRBV15 and TRBJ1-5; the match to TRBD1 covers 9 bases. Germline values: CDR1 LNHNV, CDR2 YYDKDF (reference sequence). The CDR3 is 15 residues long. V lost 8 bases to trimming and J lost 6 bases; unmatched junction nucleotides: 11. DNA of the CDR3: TGTGCCACCTGGCCCGGGACAGGGAGGGTTCAGCCCCAGCATTTT. Encoded protein: CATWPGTGRVQPQHF.

This clonotype was seen a few times. The V call is TRBV28, the J call TRBJ1-2; TRBD1 matches at 7 bases. The junction had 9 bases not matched to a gene; V was cut back by 7 bases and J by 4 bases. The CDR3 runs 14 residues. Germline-derived CDR1 and CDR2 are MDHEN and SYDVKM. CDR3 sequence reads: CASTWTGIFYGYTF. CDR3 DNA: TGTGCCAGCACCTGGACAGGAATCTTCTATGGCTACACCTTC.

CDR3 sequence reads: CASSLPAGGVDTQYF. In DNA, the CDR3 is TGTGCCAGCAGTCTTCCGGCAGGGGGTGTAGATACGCAGTATTTT. The chain joins TRBV28 to TRBJ2-3; TRBD1 matches at 7 bases. J lost 5 bases, V lost 5 bases, and 10 bases had no gene match. Germline V CDR1 and CDR2: MDHEN, SYDVKM. The CDR3 consists of 15 residues.

This CDR3 is CSARDRVGLTFNYGYTF. The CDR3 bases are TGCAGTGCTAGAGATCGCGTGGGTCTGACTTTTAACTATGGCTACACCTTC. This chain joins TRBV20-1 and TRBJ1-2; D gene unclear. Germline V lookup: CDR1 DFQATT, CDR2 SNEGSKA (reference sequence). V lost 0 bases and J 1 base, leaving 18 bases between the germline ends. The CDR3 contains 17 residues.

The V and J genes are TRBV18 and TRBJ2-7; D is undetermined. The end of the DNA aligns better with TRBJ2-5, so the J call may be wrong. CDR1 and CDR2 (germline): KGHSH, LQKENI. The CDR3 covers 13 residues. The CDR3: CASSPPGIETQYF. CDR3 DNA sequence: TGTGCCAGCTCACCACCGGGGATAGAGACCCAGTACTTC.

This chain joins TRBV7-2 and TRBJ2-7; D perhaps matches TRBD2 (6 bases). Trimming pared 3 bases from V and 2 bases from J, leaving 11 bases between. Germline values: CDR1 SGHTA, CDR2 FQGNSA. This CDR3 has 14 amino acids. The CDR3 sequence: CASSLRGVPYEQYF. CDR3 nucleotide sequence: TGTGCCAGCAGCTTGCGGGGTGTGCCCTACGAGCAGTACTTC.

In this sample, this clonotype turned up a few times. This rearrangement joins TRBV4-1 to TRBJ2-2, with TRBD1 matching 9 bases. The length of the CDR3 is 16 residues. The ends lost 5 bases at V and 0 bases at J; junction bases unmatched: 4. Germline V CDR1 and CDR2: MGHRA, YSYEKL. CDR3 residues: CASSFRDRANTGELFF. DNA for the CDR3: TGCGCCAGCAGCTTCCGGGACAGGGCGAACACCGGGGAGCTGTTTTTT.

This chain joins TRBV11-3 and TRBJ2-2; possible D gene TRBD1, 6 bases. Germline CDR1 SGHNT, CDR2 YENEEA. CDR3 size: 16 residues. V dropped 0 bases and J dropped 6 bases, with 14 bases sitting between them. This CDR3 is CASSLDPGQTPGELFF. DNA for the CDR3: TGTGCCAGCAGCTTAGATCCCGGACAGACCCCCGGGGAGCTGTTTTTT.

The V gene is TRBV7-2, the J gene TRBJ2-2; D not certain. There are 14 residues in the CDR3. The V end lost 3 bases, the J end lost 2 bases, and 7 bases lay between the germline ends. CDR1 SGHTA and CDR2 FQGNSA come from the germline V gene. In DNA, the CDR3 is TGTGCCAGCAGCTTCGACTTCAACACCGGGGAGCTGTTTTTT. Encoded protein: CASSFDFNTGELFF.

The gene calls are TRBV28 and TRBJ2-5; 8 bases align to TRBD2. Trimming took 2 bases from V and 9 from J; bases not matched to a gene: 11. The CDR3 extends over 15 amino acids. CDR1 is MDHEN and CDR2 is SYDVKM in the germline V gene. The CDR3 loop reads CASSLNAGTRTAQYF. The DNA of the CDR3 is TGTGCCAGCAGTTTAAACGCTGGGACTAGGACGGCCCAGTACTTC. The full variable domain, in which reference TRBV28 and TRBJ2-5 provide the parts outside the CDR3, is DVKVTQSSRYLVKRTGEKVFLECVQDMDHENMFWYRQDPGLGLRLIYFSYDVKMKEKGDIPEGYSVSREKKERFSLILESASTNQTSMYLCASSLNAGTRTAQYFGPGTRLLVL.

This chain connects TRBV6-5 to TRBJ2-2; D could derive from TRBD1 or TRBD2 (5 bases each). This CDR3 contains 15 residues. V lost 4 bases and J lost 2, with 11 bases in between. CDR1 MNHEY and CDR2 SVGAGI come from the germline V gene. In DNA form, the CDR3 reads TGTGCCAGCAGTTGTGTGGGACCTAACACCGGGGAGCTGTTTTTT. It encodes CASSCVGPNTGELFF.

This clonotype was observed a few times. This sequence joins TRBV12-3 or TRBV12-4 and TRBJ2-3; 8 positions match TRBD2. The V segment lost 6 bases and the J segment 3 bases; nucleotides outside the gene matches: 5. This CDR3 has 14 residues. CDR3: CASSREGRTDTQYF. The CDR3 nucleotides read TGTGCCAGCAGCCGGGAGGGCCGGACAGATACGCAGTATTTT.

The genes are TRBV7-2 and TRBJ2-7, with 8 bases identical to TRBD2. Germline loops: CDR1 SGHTA, CDR2 FQGNSA. J gave up 2 bases and V 3 bases, and 6 bases lay outside the gene matches. This CDR3 has 15 amino acids. CDR3: CASSFGSGGPYEQYF. DNA for the CDR3: TGTGCCAGCAGCTTCGGGTCGGGGGGGCCCTACGAGCAGTACTTC.

The sample holds a few counts of this clonotype. J is TRBJ2-5 and V is TRBV12-3 or TRBV12-4, with 13 nucleotides matching TRBD2. The CDR3 consists of 17 residues. J lost 2 bases, V lost 3 bases, and 6 bases had no gene match. CDR3 sequence (DNA): TGTGCCAGCAGTTTGGGACTAGCGGGACGAGGGCAAGAGACCCAGTACTTC. Encoded protein: CASSLGLAGRGQETQYF.

This clonotype was counted only a few times. V is TRBV24-1 and J is TRBJ2-1; D ambiguous. This CDR3 has 13 residues. Germline V gene sequence: CDR1 KGHDR, CDR2 SFDVKD. V gave up 3 bases and J gave up 7 bases, with 9 bases separating them. For the CDR3, the DNA is TGTGCCACCAGTGATCCCCCGGGTAATGAGCAGTTCTTC. Its protein is CATSDPPGNEQFF.

The J gene is TRBJ2-5, the V gene TRBV3-1, with 8 bases fitting TRBD1. The J call may be faulty, since TRBJ2-7 better matches the DNA end. The CDR3 sequence is 15 residues long. Germline CDR1 reads LGHDT; CDR2 reads YNNKEL (reference sequence). The CDR3 loop is CASSQDVTGVHEQYF. CDR3 bases: TGTGCCAGCAGCCAAGACGTGACAGGGGTCCACGAGCAGTACTTC.

This clonotype was detected only a few times. The gene calls are TRBV5-1 and TRBJ2-5, with 9 bases fitting TRBD2. The germline CDR1 and CDR2 sequences are SGHRS and YFSETQ. With 4 bases clipped from V and 1 base from J, the junction kept 8 bases outside the gene matches. This CDR3 region has 16 residues. The CDR3 region has the DNA TGCGCCAGCAGCCCGGCGGCTAGCGGGGTCCAAGAGACCCAGTACTTC. Protein sequence: CASSPAASGVQETQYF.

This clonotype was counted a few times. An end of the junction does not agree with germline; a read error may underlie this. The chain has TRBV3-1 and TRBJ2-5, with 14 bases identical to TRBD2. The J call may be incorrect, as the DNA end agrees better with TRBJ2-1. Germline V lookup: CDR1 LGHDT, CDR2 YNNKEL (reference sequence). The CDR3 spans 18 residues. The CDR3 region is CAGSQAFRLAGGPSEQFF. CDR3 DNA: TGTGCCGGCAGCCAAGCCTTCCGACTAGCGGGAGGGCCCAGTGAGCAGTTCTTC.

This clonotype appeared a few times. In DNA, the CDR3 is TGTGCCACCAGGGGGGATTTGAACACTGAAGCTTTCTTT. Amino acid sequence: CATRGDLNTEAFF. The chain carries TRBV12-3 or TRBV12-4 and TRBJ1-1; 7 bases are shared with TRBD1. Trimming removed 10 bases from V and 0 bases from J; junction bases left unmatched: 5. The CDR3 sequence is 13 residues long.

This chain connects TRBV25-1 to TRBJ2-7; the D gene is possibly TRBD2 (6 bases). This CDR3 has 12 residues. V was clipped by 3 bases and J by 5 bases, with 8 bases between them. The germline CDR1 and CDR2 sequences are MGHDK and SYGVNS. This CDR3 is CASSDGTHEQYF. For the CDR3, the DNA is TGTGCCAGCAGTGACGGGACTCACGAGCAGTACTTC.

This sequence joins TRBV7-6 and TRBJ2-2; 8 bases agree with TRBD2. Germline V gives CDR1 SGHVS, CDR2 FNYEAQ. Unmatched junction bases numbered 5, after V lost 4 bases and J lost 1 base. This CDR3 is 16 amino acids long. The CDR3 DNA reads TGTGCCAGCAGCTATGAAGCGGGGGAGAACACCGGGGAGCTGTTTTTT. Translation: CASSYEAGENTGELFF.

The chain employs TRBV7-6 and TRBJ2-3, with D perhaps matching TRBD1 (8 bases). The V end lost 5 bases, the J end lost 2 bases, and 17 bases lay between the germline ends. The CDR3 runs to 16 residues. Germline V gene sequence: CDR1 SGHVS, CDR2 FNYEAQ. The CDR3: CASSMRTGTNTDTQYF. CDR3 nucleotides: TGTGCCAGCAGCATGAGGACAGGGACTAACACAGATACGCAGTATTTT.

V and J are TRBV28 and TRBJ1-4, with TRBD1 as a possible D gene (6 bases). CDR1 is MDHEN, CDR2 SYDVKM, per germline. V was trimmed by 6 bases and J by 0 bases, leaving 11 bases between them. This CDR3 comprises 15 residues. In DNA form, the CDR3 reads TGTGCCAGCAGCCGAAACAGGGCAACTAATGAAAAACTGTTTTTT. Translated, it gives CASSRNRATNEKLFF.

The rearrangement links TRBV20-1 to TRBJ2-1, with D possibly being TRBD2 (5 bases). From germline, CDR1 is DFQATT and CDR2 SNEGSKA (reference sequence). The V end lost 5 bases, the J end lost 4 bases, and 12 bases lay between the germline ends. The CDR3 runs to 13 residues. The CDR3: CSAAGRGYNEQFF. As DNA, the CDR3 is TGCAGTGCTGCGGGTCGGGGTTACAATGAGCAGTTCTTC.

This clonotype was seen a handful of times. The chain recombines TRBV7-9 with TRBJ2-7; D is ambiguous. This CDR3 is 14 amino acids long. V was cut by 5 bases and J by 4 bases, with 15 bases left in between. Germline V lookup: CDR1 SEHNR, CDR2 FQNEAQ (reference sequence). CDR3 coding DNA: TGTGCCAGCAGCCTCTTACCCTCCCAATACGAGCAGTACTTC. This translates into CASSLLPSQYEQYF.

In its sample, this clonotype was seen a few times. The chain is built from TRBV7-2 and TRBJ2-5, with TRBD2 matching 13 bases. Trimming cost V 1 base and J 6 bases; bases outside gene matches: 5. From germline, CDR1 is SGHTA and CDR2 FQGNSA. This CDR3 is 16 amino acids long. The CDR3 nucleotides read TGTGCCAGCAGCTTAGGGACTAGCGGGGGATCTCAGACCCAGTACTTC. Translating gives CASSLGTSGGSQTQYF.

J is TRBJ1-4 and V is TRBV29-1; D is possibly TRBD1 (5 bases). The germline CDR1 and CDR2 sequences are SQVTM and ANQGSEA. The CDR3 loop spans 13 amino acids. V was trimmed by 4 bases and J by 7 bases, leaving 13 bases between them. CDR3 bases: TGCAGCGTTGGAGAAGGGGCTAGTGAAAAACTGTTTTTT. Its protein product is CSVGEGASEKLFF.

The chain carries TRBV14 and TRBJ2-1, with a tentative D call TRBD2 (6 bases). The CDR3 is 18 residues long. CDR1 is SGHDN and CDR2 is FVKESK in the germline V gene. The V end was cut by 1 base, the J end by 7 bases, with 23 bases between. CDR3 residues: CASSQVPVDGSLWNEQFF. DNA for the CDR3: TGTGCCAGCAGCCAAGTTCCCGTAGACGGGAGCTTATGGAATGAGCAGTTCTTC.

This sequence joins TRBV10-3 and TRBJ2-7, with 13 bases identical to TRBD2. The germline V gene has CDR1 ENHRY and CDR2 SYGVKD. V dropped 4 bases and J dropped 4; count of bases not matched to a gene: 10. This CDR3 has 17 residues. DNA of the CDR3: TGTGCCATCAGTGGACCTCGGACTAGCGGGAGTAGTTACGAGCAGTACTTC. It specifies CAISGPRTSGSSYEQYF.